The T cell receptor beta chain described here comes from a study of identical twins. TCRdb re-derived calls from the 5' RACE reads in MiXCR, one entry per CDR3 protein. This table holds hundreds of thousands of distinct CDR3 sequences, roughly 6.6% found once. This clonotype was recorded a few times. The ends were cut back, 5 bases at V and 2 bases at J, with 13 bases in the middle. This CDR3 has 14 amino acids. Looked up from germline, CDR1 is SSHAT and CDR2 is FNYEAQ (reference sequence). Separately, the same data were catalogued under a study of yellow fever vaccine responses in identical twins.

The sequencing input was PBMCs. The source of this sequence is a woman aged 18-29 years in good health. The gene calls are TRBV7-7 and TRBJ2-7; D is uncertain. The CDR3 DNA follows: TGTGCCAGCAGCCTTAGACGGAGAACCTACGAGCAGTACTTC. Translated, it gives CASSLRRRTYEQYF.